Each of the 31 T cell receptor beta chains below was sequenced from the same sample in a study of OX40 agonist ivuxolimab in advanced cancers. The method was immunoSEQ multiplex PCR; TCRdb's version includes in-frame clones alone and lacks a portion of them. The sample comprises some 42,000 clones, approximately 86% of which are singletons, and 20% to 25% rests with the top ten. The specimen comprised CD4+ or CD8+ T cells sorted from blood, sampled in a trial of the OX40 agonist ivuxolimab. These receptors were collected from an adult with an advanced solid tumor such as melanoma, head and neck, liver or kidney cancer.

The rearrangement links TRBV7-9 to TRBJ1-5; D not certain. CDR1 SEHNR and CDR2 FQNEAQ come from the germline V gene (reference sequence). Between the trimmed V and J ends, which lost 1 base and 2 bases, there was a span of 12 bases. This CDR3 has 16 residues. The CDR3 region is CASSLGDPGRNQPQHF. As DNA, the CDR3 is TGTGCCAGCAGCTTAGGTGACCCCGGGCGCAATCAGCCCCAGCATTTT.

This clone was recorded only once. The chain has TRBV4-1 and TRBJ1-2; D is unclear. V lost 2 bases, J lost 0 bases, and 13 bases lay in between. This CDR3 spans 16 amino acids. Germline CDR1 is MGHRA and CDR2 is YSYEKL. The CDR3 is CASSQRSDTANYGYTF. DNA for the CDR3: TGCGCCAGCAGCCAAAGGTCAGACACAGCTAACTATGGCTACACCTTC.

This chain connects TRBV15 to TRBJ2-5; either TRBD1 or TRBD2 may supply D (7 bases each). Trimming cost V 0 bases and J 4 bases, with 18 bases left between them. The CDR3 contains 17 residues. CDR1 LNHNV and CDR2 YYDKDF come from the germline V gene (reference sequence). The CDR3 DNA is TGTGCCACCAGCAGAGAGCTTCCAGGGGGGGGATCAGAGACCCAGTACTTC. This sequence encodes CATSRELPGGGSETQYF.

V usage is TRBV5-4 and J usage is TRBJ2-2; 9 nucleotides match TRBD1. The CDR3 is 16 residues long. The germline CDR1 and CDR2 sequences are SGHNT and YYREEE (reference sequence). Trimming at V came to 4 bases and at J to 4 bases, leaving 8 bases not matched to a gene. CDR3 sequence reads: CASSGGGTGPTGELFF. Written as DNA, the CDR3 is TGTGCCAGCAGCGGGGGGGGGACAGGGCCCACCGGGGAGCTGTTTTTT. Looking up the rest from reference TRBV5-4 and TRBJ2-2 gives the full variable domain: ETGVTQSPTHLIKTRGQQVTLRCSSQSGHNTVSWYQQALGQGPQFIFQYYREEENGRGNFPPRFSGLQFPNYSSELNVNALELDDSALYLCASSGGGTGPTGELFFGEGSRLTVL.

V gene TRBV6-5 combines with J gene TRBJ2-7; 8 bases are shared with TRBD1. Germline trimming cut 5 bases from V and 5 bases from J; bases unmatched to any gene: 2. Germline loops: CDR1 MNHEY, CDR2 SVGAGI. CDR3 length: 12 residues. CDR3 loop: CASSPDRDEQYF. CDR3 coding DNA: TGTGCCAGCAGTCCGGACAGGGACGAGCAGTACTTC.

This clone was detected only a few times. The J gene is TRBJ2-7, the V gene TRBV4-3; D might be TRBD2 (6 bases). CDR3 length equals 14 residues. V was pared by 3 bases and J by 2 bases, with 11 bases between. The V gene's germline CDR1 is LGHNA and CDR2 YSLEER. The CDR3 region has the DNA TGCGCCAGCAGCCAGGGTGGGGGGACCTACGAGCAGTACTTC. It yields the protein CASSQGGGTYEQYF.

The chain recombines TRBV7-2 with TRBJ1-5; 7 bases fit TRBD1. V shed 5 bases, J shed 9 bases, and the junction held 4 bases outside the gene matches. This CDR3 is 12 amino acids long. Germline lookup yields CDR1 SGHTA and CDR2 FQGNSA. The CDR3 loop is CASSIPGGPQHF. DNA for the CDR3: TGTGCCAGCAGCATCCCAGGGGGGCCCCAGCATTTT.

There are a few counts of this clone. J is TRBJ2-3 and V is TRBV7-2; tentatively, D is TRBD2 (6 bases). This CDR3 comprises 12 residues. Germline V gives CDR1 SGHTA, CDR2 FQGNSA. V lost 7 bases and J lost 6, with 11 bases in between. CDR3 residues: CASTSSADTQYF. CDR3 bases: TGTGCCAGCACCTCTAGCGCCGATACGCAGTATTTT.

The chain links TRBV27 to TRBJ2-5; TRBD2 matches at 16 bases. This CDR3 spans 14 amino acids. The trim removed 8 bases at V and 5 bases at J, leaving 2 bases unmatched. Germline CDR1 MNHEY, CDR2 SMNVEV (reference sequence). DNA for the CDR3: TGTGCCAGCGGGACTAGCGGGGGGGCGGAGACCCAGTACTTC. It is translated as CASGTSGGAETQYF.

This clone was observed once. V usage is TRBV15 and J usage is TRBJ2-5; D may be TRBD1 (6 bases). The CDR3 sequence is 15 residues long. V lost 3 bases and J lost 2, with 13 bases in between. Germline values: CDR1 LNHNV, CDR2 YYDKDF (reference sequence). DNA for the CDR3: TGTGCCACCAGCAGTTACAGGGAAACTCAAGAGACCCAGTACTTC. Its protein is CATSSYRETQETQYF. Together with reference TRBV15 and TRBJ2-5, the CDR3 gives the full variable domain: DAMVIQNPRYQVTQFGKPVTLSCSQTLNHNVMYWYQQKSSQAPKLLFHYYDKDFNNEADTPDNFQSRRPNTSFCFLDIRSPGLGDTAMYLCATSSYRETQETQYFGPGTRLLVL.

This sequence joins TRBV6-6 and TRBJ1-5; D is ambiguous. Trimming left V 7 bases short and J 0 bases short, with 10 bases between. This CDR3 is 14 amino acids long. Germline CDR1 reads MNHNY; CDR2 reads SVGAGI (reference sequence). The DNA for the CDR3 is TGTGCCAGCATGGCGGGTCATAGCAATCAGCCCCAGCATTTT. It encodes CASMAGHSNQPQHF.

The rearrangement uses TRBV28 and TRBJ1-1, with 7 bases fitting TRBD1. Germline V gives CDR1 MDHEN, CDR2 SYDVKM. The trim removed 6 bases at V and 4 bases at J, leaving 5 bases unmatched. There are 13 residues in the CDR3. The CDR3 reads CASSSGQVTEAFF. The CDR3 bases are TGTGCCAGCAGCTCCGGACAGGTCACTGAAGCTTTCTTT.

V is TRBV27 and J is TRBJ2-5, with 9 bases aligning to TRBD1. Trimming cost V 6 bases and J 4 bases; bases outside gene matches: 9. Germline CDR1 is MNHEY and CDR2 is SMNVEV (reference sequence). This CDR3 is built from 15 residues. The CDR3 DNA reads TGTGCCAGCAGATCCCTTACAGGGGGCGCAGAGACCCAGTACTTC. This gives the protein CASRSLTGGAETQYF.

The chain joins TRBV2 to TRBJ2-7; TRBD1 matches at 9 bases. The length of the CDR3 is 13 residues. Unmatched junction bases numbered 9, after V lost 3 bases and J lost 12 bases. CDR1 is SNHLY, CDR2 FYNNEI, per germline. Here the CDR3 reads CASSEGTGLGPYF. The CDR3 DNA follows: TGTGCCAGCAGTGAGGGGACAGGGTTAGGTCCGTACTTC.

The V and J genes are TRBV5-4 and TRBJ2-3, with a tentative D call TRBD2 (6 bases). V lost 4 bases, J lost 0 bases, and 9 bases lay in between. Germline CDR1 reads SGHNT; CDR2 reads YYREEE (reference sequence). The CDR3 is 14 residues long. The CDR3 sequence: CASSPSGSTDTQYF. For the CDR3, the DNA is TGTGCCAGCAGCCCAAGCGGGAGCACAGATACGCAGTATTTT. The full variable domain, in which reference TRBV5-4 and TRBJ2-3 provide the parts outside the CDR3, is ETGVTQSPTHLIKTRGQQVTLRCSSQSGHNTVSWYQQALGQGPQFIFQYYREEENGRGNFPPRFSGLQFPNYSSELNVNALELDDSALYLCASSPSGSTDTQYFGPGTRLTVL.

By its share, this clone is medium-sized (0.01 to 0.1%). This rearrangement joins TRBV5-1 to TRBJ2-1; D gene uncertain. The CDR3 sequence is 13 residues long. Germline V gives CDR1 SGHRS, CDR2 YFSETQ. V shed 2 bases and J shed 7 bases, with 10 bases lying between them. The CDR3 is CASSLTDLNEQFF. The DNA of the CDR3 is TGCGCCAGCAGCTTAACGGATCTAAATGAGCAGTTCTTC.

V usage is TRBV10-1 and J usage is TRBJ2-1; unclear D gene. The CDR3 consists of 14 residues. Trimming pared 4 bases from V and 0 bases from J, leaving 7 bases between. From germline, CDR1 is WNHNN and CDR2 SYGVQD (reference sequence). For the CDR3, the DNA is TGCGCCAGCAGTGCCGCTAGCTCCTACAATGAGCAGTTCTTC. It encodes CASSAASSYNEQFF.

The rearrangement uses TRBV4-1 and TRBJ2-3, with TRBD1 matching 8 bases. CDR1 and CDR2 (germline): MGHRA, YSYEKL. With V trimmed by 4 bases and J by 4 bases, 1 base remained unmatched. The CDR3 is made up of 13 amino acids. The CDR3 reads CASSPDRADTQYF. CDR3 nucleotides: TGCGCCAGCAGCCCGGACAGGGCAGATACGCAGTATTTT.

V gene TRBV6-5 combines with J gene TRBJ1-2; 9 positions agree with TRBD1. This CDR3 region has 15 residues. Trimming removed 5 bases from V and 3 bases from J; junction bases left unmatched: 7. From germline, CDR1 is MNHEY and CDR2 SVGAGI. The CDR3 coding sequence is TGTGCCAGCAGTCACGGGGGACAGGGTGACTATGGCTACACCTTC. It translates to CASSHGGQGDYGYTF.

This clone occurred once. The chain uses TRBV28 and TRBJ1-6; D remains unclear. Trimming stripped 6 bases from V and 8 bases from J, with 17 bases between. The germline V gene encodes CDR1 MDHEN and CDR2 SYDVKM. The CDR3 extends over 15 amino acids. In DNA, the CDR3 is TGTGCCAGCAGCCTGGGAAGGGCGCGGTATTCACCCCTCCACTTT. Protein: CASSLGRARYSPLHF.

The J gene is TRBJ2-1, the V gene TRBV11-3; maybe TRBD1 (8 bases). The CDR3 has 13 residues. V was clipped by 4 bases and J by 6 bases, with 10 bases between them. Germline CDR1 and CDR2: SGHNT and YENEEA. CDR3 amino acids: CASSYRGGNEQFF. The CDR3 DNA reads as TGTGCCAGCAGCTACAGGGGGGGCAATGAGCAGTTCTTC. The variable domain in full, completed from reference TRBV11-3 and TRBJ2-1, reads EAGVVQSPRYKIIEKKQPVAFWCNPISGHNTLYWYLQNLGQGPELLIRYENEEAVDDSQLPKDRFSAERLKGVDSTLKIQPAELGDSAVYLCASSYRGGNEQFFGPGTRLTVL.

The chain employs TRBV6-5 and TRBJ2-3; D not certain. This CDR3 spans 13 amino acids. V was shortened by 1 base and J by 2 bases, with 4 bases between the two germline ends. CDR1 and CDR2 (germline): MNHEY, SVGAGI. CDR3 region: CASSYFSTDTQYF. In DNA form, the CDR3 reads TGTGCCAGCAGTTACTTCTCCACAGATACGCAGTATTTT.

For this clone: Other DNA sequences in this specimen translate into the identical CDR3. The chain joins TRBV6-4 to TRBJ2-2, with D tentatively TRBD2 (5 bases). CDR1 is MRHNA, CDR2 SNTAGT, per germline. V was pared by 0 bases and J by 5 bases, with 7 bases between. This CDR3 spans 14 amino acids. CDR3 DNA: TGTGCCAGCAGTGACTCCCCGGGAACCGGGGAGCTGTTTTTT. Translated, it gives CASSDSPGTGELFF.

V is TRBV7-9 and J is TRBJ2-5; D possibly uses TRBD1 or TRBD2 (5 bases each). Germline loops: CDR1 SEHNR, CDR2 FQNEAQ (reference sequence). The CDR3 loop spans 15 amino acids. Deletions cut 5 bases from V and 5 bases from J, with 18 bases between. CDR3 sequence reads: CASSPRDLLWETQYF. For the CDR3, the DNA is TGTGCCAGCAGCCCTAGGGACCTTCTTTGGGAGACCCAGTACTTC. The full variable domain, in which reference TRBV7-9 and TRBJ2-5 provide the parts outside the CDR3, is DTGVSQNPRHKITKRGQNVTFRCDPISEHNRLYWYRQTLGQGPEFLTYFQNEAQLEKSRLLSDRFSAERPKGSFSTLEIQRTEQGDSAMYLCASSPRDLLWETQYFGPGTRLLVL.

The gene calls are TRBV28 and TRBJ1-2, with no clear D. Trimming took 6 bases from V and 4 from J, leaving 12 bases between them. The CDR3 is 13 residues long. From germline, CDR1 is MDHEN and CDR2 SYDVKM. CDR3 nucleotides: TGTGCCAGCAGACCCGACTCGCTCTATGGCTACACCTTC. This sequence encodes CASRPDSLYGYTF.

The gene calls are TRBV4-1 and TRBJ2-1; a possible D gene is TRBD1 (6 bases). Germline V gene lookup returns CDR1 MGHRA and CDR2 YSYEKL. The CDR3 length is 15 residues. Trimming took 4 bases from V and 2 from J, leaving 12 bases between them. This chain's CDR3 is CASSRLTGPYNEQFF. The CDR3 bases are TGCGCCAGCAGCCGCTTGACAGGTCCCTACAATGAGCAGTTCTTC.

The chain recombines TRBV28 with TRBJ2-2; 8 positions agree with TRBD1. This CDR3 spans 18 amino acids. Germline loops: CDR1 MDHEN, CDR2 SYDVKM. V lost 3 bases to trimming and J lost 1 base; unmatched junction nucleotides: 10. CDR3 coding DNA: TGTGCCAGCAGTTTCCCTTCTCAGGGGGCCAGGAACACCGGGGAGCTGTTTTTT. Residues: CASSFPSQGARNTGELFF. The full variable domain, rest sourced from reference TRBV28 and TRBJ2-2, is DVKVTQSSRYLVKRTGEKVFLECVQDMDHENMFWYRQDPGLGLRLIYFSYDVKMKEKGDIPEGYSVSREKKERFSLILESASTNQTSMYLCASSFPSQGARNTGELFFGEGSRLTVL.

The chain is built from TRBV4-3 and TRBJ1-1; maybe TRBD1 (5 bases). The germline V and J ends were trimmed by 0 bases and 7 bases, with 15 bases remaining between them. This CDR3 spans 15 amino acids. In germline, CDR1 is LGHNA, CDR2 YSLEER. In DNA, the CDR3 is TGCGCCAGCAGCCAAGATCCCGCTCCAGGGTATGAAGCTTTCTTT. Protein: CASSQDPAPGYEAFF.

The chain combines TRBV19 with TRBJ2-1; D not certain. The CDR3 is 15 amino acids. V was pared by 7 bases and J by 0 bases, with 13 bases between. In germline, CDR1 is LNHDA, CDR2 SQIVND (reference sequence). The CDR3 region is CASTHGPSSYNEQFF. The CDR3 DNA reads TGTGCCAGTACTCACGGTCCGAGCTCCTACAATGAGCAGTTCTTC. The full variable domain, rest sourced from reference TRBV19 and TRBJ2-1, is DGGITQSPKYLFRKEGQNVTLSCEQNLNHDAMYWYRQDPGQGLRLIYYSQIVNDFQKGDIAEGYSVSREKKESFPLTVTSAQKNPTAFYLCASTHGPSSYNEQFFGPGTRLTVL.

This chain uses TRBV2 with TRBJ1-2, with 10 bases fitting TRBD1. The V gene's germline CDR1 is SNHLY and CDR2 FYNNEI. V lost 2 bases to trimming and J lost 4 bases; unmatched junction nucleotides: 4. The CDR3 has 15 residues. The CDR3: CASSERGTGVYGYTF. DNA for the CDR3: TGTGCCAGCAGTGAAAGAGGGACAGGGGTCTATGGCTACACCTTC.

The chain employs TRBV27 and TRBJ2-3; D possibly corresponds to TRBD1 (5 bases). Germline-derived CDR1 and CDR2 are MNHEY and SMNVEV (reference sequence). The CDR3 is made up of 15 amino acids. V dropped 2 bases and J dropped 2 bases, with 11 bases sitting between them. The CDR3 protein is CASSLLGLNTDTQYF. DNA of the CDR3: TGTGCCAGCAGTTTACTGGGGCTTAACACAGATACGCAGTATTTT.